Listed here are 6 T cell receptor beta chains from one sample, sequenced in a study of shared clonotypes between healthy human individuals. Clones were read by immunoSEQ multiplex PCR, and TCRdb kept only the in-frame ones, dropping some. The repertoire holds a few million clones, roughly 93% seen once, with roughly 0.36% in the top ten. Sequencing input: naive CD4+ T cells from PBMCs. The subset: CD45RA+ positively selected. The receptors shown here come from a man between 18 and 29 years old in good health. Some clones in this sample may be carry-over from other donors' samples.

The chain joins TRBV5-1 to TRBJ1-1; D remains ambiguous. The ends were cut back, 0 bases at V and 1 base at J, with 13 bases in the middle. Germline CDR1 is SGHRS and CDR2 is YFSETQ. The CDR3 is 16 amino acids. CDR3 nucleotide sequence: TGCGCCAGCAGCTTGGAGGGCACAGTTCGGAACACTGAAGCTTTCTTT. It yields the protein CASSLEGTVRNTEAFF.

V and J are TRBV27 and TRBJ1-3; D is undetermined. The CDR3 sequence is 16 residues long. The germline CDR1 and CDR2 sequences are MNHEY and SMNVEV (reference sequence). The V gene lost 4 bases and the J gene lost 0 bases, with 13 bases spanning the gap. The CDR3 DNA follows: TGTGCCAGCAGTTACTCGGCGGCTGTCTCTGGAAACACCATATATTTT. Translated: CASSYSAAVSGNTIYF.

In its sample, this clone was seen once. V and J are TRBV18 and TRBJ2-7; 7 positions agree with TRBD2. Germline V gene sequence: CDR1 KGHSH, CDR2 LQKENI. CDR3 length equals 14 residues. The ends lost 3 bases at V and 5 bases at J; junction bases unmatched: 7. The CDR3 DNA follows: TGTGCCAGCTCACCCGGTTTTGGGGGGGACGAGCAGTACTTC. Translation: CASSPGFGGDEQYF.

V gene TRBV6-5 combines with J gene TRBJ1-2; 9 bases map to TRBD1. The V gene's germline CDR1 is MNHEY and CDR2 SVGAGI. The junction had 4 bases not matched to a gene; V was cut back by 6 bases and J by 2 bases. This CDR3 region has 14 residues. CDR3 sequence reads: CASSPTGGNYGYTF. CDR3 in DNA: TGTGCCAGCAGCCCTACAGGGGGCAACTATGGCTACACCTTC.

This chain joins TRBV7-3 and TRBJ1-1; tentative D call: TRBD1 (6 bases). The germline V gene has CDR1 SGHTA and CDR2 FQGTGA. V gave up 0 bases and J gave up 6 bases, with 32 bases separating them. This CDR3 is built from 21 residues. The chain's CDR3 is CASSLTRTAVVGRFIGAEAFF. The DNA of the CDR3 is TGTGCCAGCAGCTTAACGCGGACAGCCGTCGTAGGTCGATTTATCGGCGCTGAAGCTTTCTTT.

Details on this clone: The same CDR3 also results from other DNA sequences found in this sample. This chain joins TRBV28 and TRBJ2-1; D unresolved. V was clipped by 1 base and J by 7 bases, with 5 bases between them. The CDR3 has 12 amino acids. The germline CDR1 and CDR2 sequences are MDHEN and SYDVKM. CDR3 DNA sequence: TGTGCCAGCAGTTTATCCGGTAATGAGCAGTTCTTC. It is translated as CASSLSGNEQFF.